This entry is about one TCR beta chain. These data originate in a study of blood T cell repertoires in COVID-19. Study context: Some COVID-19 samples were acute and others convalescent; all came from the United States, Italy and Spain.

This CDR3 has 18 residues. The V segment lost 1 base and the J segment 6 bases; nucleotides outside the gene matches: 13. The germline V gene has CDR1 MNHEY and CDR2 SMNVEV (reference sequence). Study processing details: The assay estimated nucleated cells by amplifying reference gene primers. Profiled with immunoSEQ multiplex PCR; TCRdb holds only in-frame clones, not every one. The DNA gave D and trimming, while V, J and clone size come from that table. The repertoire consists of about 61,000 clones, with about nine tenths occurring once and the leading ten covering roughly 9%. The chain has TRBV27 and TRBJ2-2, with 8 nucleotides matching TRBD1. Sequences were obtained from peripheral blood. The TCR sequence derives from a human donor in a cohort sampled during active COVID-19. CDR3 region: CASSLFGGRGRSPGELFF. CDR3 DNA sequence: TGTGCCAGCAGTTTATTCGGAGGCAGGGGGCGTTCTCCCGGGGAGCTGTTTTTT.